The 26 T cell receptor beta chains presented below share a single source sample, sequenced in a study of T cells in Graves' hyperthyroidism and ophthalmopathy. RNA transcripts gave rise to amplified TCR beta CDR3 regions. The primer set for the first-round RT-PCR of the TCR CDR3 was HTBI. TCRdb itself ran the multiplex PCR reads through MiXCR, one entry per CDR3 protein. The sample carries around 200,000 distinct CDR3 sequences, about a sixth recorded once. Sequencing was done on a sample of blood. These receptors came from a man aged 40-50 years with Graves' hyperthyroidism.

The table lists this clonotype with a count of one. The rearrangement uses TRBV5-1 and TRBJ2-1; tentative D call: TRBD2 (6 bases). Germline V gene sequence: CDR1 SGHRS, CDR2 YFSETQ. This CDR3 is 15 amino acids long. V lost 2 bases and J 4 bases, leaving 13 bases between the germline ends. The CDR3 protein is CASSLIGGGYNEQFF. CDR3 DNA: TGCGCCAGCAGCTTAATAGGTGGAGGGTACAATGAGCAGTTCTTC.

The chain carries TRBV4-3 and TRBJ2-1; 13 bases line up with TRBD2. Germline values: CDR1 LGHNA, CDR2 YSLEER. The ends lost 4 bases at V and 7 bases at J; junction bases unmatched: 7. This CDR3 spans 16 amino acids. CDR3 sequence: CASSRRTSGGGNEQFF. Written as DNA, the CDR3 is TGCGCCAGCAGCCGACGGACTAGCGGGGGTGGGAATGAGCAGTTCTTC.

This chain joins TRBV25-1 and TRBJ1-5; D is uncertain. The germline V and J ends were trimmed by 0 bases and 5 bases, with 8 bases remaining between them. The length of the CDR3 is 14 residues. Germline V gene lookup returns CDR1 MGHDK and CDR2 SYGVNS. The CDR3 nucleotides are TGTGCCAGCAGTGAATATAGGGTCGATCAGCCCCAGCATTTT. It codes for CASSEYRVDQPQHF.

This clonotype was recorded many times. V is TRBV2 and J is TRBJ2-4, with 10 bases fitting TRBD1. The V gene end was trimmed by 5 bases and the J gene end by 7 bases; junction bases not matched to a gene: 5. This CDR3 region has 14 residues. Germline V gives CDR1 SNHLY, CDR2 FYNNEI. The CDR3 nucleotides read TGTGCCAGCAGTTCCGGGACAGGGGTGAACATTCAGTACTTC. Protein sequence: CASSSGTGVNIQYF. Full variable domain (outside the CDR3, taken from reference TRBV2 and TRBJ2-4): EPEVTQTPSHQVTQMGQEVILRCVPISNHLYFYWYRQILGQKVEFLVSFYNNEISEKSEIFDDQFSVERPDGSNFTLKIRSTKLEDSAMYFCASSSGTGVNIQYFGAGTRLSVL.

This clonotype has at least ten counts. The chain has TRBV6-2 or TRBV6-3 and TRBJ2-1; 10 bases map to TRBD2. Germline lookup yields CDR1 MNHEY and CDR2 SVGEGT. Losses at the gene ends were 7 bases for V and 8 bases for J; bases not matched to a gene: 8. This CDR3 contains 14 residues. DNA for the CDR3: TGTGCCAGCAAAAGCGGGGGGGCCGGTCATGAGCAGTTCTTC. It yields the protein CASKSGGAGHEQFF.

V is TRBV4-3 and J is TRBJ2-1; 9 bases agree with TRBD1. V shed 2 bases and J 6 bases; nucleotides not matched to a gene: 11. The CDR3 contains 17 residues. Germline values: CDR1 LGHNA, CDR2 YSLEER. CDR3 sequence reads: CASSQSGYRGLSNEQFF. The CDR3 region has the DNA TGCGCCAGCAGCCAATCTGGATACAGGGGGCTCTCCAATGAGCAGTTCTTC.

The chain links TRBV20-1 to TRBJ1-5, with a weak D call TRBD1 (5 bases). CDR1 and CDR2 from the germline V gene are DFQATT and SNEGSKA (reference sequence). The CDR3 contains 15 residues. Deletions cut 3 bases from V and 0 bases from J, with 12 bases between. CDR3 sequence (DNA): TGCAGTGCTAGGGGGGGGTATTCTAGCAATCAGCCCCAGCATTTT. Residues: CSARGGYSSNQPQHF.

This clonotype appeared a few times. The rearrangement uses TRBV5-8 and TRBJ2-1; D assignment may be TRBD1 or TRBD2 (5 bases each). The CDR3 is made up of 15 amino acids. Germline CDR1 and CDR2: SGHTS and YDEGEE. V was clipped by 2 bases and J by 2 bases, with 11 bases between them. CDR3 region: CASSFRDRTYNEQFF. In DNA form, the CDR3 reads TGTGCCAGCAGCTTTAGGGACCGCACCTACAATGAGCAGTTCTTC.

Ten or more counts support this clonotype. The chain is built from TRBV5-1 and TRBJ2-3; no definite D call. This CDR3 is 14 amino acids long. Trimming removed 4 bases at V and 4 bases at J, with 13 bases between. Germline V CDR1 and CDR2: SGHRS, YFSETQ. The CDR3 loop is CASSPLKAADTQYF. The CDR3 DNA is TGCGCCAGCAGCCCCCTGAAGGCGGCAGATACGCAGTATTTT. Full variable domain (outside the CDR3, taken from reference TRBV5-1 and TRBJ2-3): KAGVTQTPRYLIKTRGQQVTLSCSPISGHRSVSWYQQTPGQGLQFLFEYFSETQRNKGNFPGRFSGRQFSNSRSEMNVSTLELGDSALYLCASSPLKAADTQYFGPGTRLTVL.

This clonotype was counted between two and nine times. In DNA form, the CDR3 reads TGTGCCATCAGTGAGTCGAGGGGGCGGGGATCCTACAATGAGCAGTTCTTC. As protein: CAISESRGRGSYNEQFF. V usage is TRBV10-3 and J usage is TRBJ2-1; TRBD1 is a possible D gene (7 bases). This CDR3 comprises 17 residues. The V gene lost 0 bases and the J gene lost 1 base, with 13 bases spanning the gap. CDR1 is ENHRY and CDR2 is SYGVKD in the germline V gene.

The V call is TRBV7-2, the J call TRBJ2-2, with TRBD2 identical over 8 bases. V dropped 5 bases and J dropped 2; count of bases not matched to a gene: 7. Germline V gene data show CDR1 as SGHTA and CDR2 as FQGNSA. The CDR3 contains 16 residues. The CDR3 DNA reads TGTGCCAGCAGCCCCTTAGCGGGGTTAAACACCGGGGAGCTGTTTTTT. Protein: CASSPLAGLNTGELFF. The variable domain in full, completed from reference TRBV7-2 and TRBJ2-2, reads GAGVSQSPSNKVTEKGKDVELRCDPISGHTALYWYRQSLGQGLEFLIYFQGNSAPDKSGLPSDRFSAERTGGSVSTLTIQRTQQEDSAVYLCASSPLAGLNTGELFFGEGSRLTVL.

CDR3 amino acids: CASSEYRGLQFF. Written as DNA, the CDR3 is TGTGCCAGCAGCGAGTACAGGGGGCTTCAGTTCTTC. The chain has TRBV5-5 and TRBJ2-1; 9 bases align to TRBD1. J was trimmed by 13 bases and V by 4 bases; bases with no gene match: 6. Germline V gene data show CDR1 as SGHKS and CDR2 as YYEKEE (reference sequence). The CDR3 contains 12 residues.

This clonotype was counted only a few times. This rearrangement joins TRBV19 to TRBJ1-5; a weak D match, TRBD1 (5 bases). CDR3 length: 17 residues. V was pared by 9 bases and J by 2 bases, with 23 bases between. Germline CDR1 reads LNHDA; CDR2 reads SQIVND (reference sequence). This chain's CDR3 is CARVTEQGPERNQPQHF. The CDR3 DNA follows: TGTGCCAGGGTAACCGAGCAGGGCCCTGAACGCAATCAGCCCCAGCATTTT.

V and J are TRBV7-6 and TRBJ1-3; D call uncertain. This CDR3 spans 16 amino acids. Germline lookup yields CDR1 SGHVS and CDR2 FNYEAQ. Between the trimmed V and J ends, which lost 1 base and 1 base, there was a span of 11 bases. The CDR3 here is CASSLDGSMSGNTIYF. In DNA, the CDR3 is TGTGCCAGCAGCTTAGACGGGTCGATGTCTGGAAACACCATATATTTT.

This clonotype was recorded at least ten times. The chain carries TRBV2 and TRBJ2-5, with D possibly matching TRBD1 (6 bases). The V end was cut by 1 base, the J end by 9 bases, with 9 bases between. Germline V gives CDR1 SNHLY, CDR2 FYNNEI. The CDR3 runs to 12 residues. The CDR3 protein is CASSEGGGSQYF. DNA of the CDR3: TGTGCCAGCAGTGAAGGAGGGGGTTCCCAGTACTTC.

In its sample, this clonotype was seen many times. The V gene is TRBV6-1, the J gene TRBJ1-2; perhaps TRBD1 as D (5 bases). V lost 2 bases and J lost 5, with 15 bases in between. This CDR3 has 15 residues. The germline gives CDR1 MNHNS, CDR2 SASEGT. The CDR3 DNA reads TGTGCCAGCAGTGAATCAGGCCTCTGGGGGTATGGCTACACCTTC. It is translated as CASSESGLWGYGYTF.

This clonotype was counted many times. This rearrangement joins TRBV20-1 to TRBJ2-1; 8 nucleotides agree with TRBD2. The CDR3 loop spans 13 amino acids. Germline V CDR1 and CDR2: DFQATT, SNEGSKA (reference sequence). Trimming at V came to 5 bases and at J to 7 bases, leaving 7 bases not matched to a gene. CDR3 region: CSARQRGRNEQFF. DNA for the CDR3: TGCAGTGCTCGTCAGCGGGGGAGGAATGAGCAGTTCTTC.

CDR3 sequence reads: CASSPGLAYGYTF. CDR3 nucleotides: TGCGCCAGCAGCCCGGGCCTTGCTTATGGCTACACCTTC. This chain connects TRBV4-3 to TRBJ1-2; no firm D call. CDR3 size: 13 residues. With 4 bases removed from V and 5 bases from J, the gap between germline ends came to 11 bases. The germline gives CDR1 LGHNA, CDR2 YSLEER.

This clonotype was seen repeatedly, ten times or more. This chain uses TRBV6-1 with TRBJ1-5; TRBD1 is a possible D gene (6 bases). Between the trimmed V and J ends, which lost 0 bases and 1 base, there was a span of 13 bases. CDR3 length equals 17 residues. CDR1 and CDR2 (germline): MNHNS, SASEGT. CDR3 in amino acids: CASSEAAGAVSNQPQHF. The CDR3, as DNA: TGTGCCAGCAGTGAAGCGGCGGGGGCCGTGAGCAATCAGCCCCAGCATTTT.

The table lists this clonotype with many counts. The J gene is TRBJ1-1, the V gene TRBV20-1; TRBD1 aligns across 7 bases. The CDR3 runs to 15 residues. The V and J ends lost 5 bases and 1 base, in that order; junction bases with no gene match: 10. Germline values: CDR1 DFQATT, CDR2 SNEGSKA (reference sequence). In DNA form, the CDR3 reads TGCAGTGCTCCCGGACAGGCTGCCGGGAACACTGAAGCTTTCTTT. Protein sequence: CSAPGQAAGNTEAFF.

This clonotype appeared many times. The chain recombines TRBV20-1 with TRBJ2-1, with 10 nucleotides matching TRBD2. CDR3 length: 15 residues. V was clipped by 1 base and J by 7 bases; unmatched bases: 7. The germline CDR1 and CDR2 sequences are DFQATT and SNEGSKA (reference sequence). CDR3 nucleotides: TGCAGTGCTAGAGGGGAAGCGGGGGGGCATAATGAGCAGTTCTTC. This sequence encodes CSARGEAGGHNEQFF.

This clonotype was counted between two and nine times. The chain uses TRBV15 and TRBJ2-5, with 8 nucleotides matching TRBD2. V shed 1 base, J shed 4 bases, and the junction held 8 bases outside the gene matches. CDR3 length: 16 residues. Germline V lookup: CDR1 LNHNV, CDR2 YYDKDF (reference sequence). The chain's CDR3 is CATSRGSQRGPETQYF. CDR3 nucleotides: TGTGCCACCAGCAGAGGGTCGCAGCGGGGGCCAGAGACCCAGTACTTC.

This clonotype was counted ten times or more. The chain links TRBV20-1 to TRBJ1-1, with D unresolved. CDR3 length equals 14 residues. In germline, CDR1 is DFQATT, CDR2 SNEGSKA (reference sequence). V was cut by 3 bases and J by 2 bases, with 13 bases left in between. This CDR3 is CSARVPGINTEAFF. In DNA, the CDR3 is TGCAGTGCTAGGGTCCCGGGGATTAACACTGAAGCTTTCTTT.

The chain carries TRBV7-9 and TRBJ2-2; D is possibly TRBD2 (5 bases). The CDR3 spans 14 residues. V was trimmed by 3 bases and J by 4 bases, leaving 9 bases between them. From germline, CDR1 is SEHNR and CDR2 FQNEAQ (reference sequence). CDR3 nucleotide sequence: TGTGCCAGCAGCTTCAACGAGGGCACCGGGGAGCTGTTTTTT. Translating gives CASSFNEGTGELFF. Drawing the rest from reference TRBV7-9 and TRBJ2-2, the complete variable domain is DTGVSQNPRHKITKRGQNVTFRCDPISEHNRLYWYRQTLGQGPEFLTYFQNEAQLEKSRLLSDRFSAERPKGSFSTLEIQRTEQGDSAMYLCASSFNEGTGELFFGEGSRLTVL.

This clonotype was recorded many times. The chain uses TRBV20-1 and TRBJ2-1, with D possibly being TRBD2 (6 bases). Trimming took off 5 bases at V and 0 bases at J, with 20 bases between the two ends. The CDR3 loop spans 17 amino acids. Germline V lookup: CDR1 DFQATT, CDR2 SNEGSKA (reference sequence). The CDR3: CSAFKTGGRSSYNEQFF. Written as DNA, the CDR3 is TGCAGTGCTTTCAAAACTGGAGGGCGAAGCTCCTACAATGAGCAGTTCTTC.

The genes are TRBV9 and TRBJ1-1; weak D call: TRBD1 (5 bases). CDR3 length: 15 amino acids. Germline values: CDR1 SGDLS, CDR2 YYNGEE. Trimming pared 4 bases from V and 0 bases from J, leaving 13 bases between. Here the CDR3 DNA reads TGTGCCAGCAGCATCCGGGGGAATATGAACACTGAAGCTTTCTTT. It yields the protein CASSIRGNMNTEAFF.